This T cell receptor (beta chain) is drawn from a study of T-cell memory formation after mild COVID-19. The study's findings and limits: Contracting clones from day 15 to 85 had balanced CD4/CD8; later expanders favoured CD4+. The study found contracting CD4+ clones mainly in CM and EM and contracting CD8+ clones in EMRA. Prior to infection, memory already included some responding clones, suggesting cross-reactive memory joined.

A note on this clonotype: The target antigen is unknown.

This CDR3 spans 13 amino acids. V lost 3 bases and J 6 bases, leaving 11 bases between the germline ends. CDR1 and CDR2 (germline): DFQATT, SNEGSKA (reference sequence). Employing constant-segment primers, 5'RACE generated TCR alpha and TCR beta cDNA libraries bearing sample barcodes and UMIs. TCRdb analysed the 5' RACE reads with MiXCR anew, one entry per CDR3 protein. The sample lists roughly 300,000 distinct CDR3 sequences, about 13% occurring once. The origin of this receptor is a man aged 18 to 30 who had mild COVID-19 (a few samples of this study predate the infection). Cell type and time point are not known. The V call is TRBV20-1, the J call TRBJ1-4, with D perhaps TRBD1 (6 bases). Sequenced sample: PBMCs or a T cell subset sorted from them (not recorded which). The CDR3 coding sequence is TGCAGTGCTAGTACAGGGTCTTATGAAAAACTGTTTTTT. It translates to CSASTGSYEKLFF.